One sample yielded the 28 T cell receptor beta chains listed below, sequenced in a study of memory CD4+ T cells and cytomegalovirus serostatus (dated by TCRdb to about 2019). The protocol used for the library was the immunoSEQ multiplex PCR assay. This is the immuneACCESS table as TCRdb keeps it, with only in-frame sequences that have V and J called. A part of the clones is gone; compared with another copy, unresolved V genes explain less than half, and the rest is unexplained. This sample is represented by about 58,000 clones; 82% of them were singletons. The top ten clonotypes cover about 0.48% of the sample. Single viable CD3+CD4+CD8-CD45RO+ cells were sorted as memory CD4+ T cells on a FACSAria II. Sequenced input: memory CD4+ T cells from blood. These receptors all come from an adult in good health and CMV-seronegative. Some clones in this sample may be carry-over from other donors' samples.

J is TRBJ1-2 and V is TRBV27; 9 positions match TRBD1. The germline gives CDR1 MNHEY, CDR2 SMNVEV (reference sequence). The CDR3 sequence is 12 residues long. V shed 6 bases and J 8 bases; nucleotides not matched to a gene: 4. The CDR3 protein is CASRIGQGGYTF. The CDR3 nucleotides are TGTGCCAGCAGAATAGGACAGGGGGGCTACACCTTC.

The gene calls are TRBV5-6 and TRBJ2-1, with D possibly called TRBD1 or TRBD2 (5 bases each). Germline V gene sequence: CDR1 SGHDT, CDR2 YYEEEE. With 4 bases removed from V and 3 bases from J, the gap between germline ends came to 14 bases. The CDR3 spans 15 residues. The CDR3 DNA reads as TGTGCCAGCAGCGTGGGGACGATGGACTACAATGAGCAGTTCTTC. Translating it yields CASSVGTMDYNEQFF.

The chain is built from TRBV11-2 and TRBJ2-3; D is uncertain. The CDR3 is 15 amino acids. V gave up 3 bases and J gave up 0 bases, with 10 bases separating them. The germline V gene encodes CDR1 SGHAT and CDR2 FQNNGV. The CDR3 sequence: CASSFSGYSTDTQYF. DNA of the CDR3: TGTGCCAGCAGCTTCAGTGGCTATAGCACAGATACGCAGTATTTT.

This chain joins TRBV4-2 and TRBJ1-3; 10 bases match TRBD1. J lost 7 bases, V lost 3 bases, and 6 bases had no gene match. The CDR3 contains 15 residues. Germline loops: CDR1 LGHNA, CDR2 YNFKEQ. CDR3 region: CASSHTEGQGNTIYF. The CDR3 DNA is TGTGCCAGCAGCCATACGGAGGGACAGGGGAACACCATATATTTT.

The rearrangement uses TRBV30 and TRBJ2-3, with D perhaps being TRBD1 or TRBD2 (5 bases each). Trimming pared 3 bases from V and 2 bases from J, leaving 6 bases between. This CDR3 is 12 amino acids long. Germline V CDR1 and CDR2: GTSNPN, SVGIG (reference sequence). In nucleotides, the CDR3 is TGTGCCTGGAGGGGGGTCACAGATACGCAGTATTTT. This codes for CAWRGVTDTQYF.

DNA for the CDR3: TGTGCCAGCAGTGAAAGGACAGGAGCGGCAACTAATGAAAAACTGTTTTTT. It specifies CASSERTGAATNEKLFF. The chain links TRBV6-1 to TRBJ1-4; 7 bases map to TRBD1. V lost 2 bases and J lost 0; bases outside the gene matches: 6. The CDR3 is made up of 17 amino acids. Germline loops: CDR1 MNHNS, CDR2 SASEGT.

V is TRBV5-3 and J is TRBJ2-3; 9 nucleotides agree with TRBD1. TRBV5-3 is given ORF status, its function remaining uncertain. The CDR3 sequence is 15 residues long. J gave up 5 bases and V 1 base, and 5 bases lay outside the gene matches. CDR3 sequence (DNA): TGTGCCAGAAGCTTGAGACAGGGGGATAGAGATACGCAGTATTTT. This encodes CARSLRQGDRDTQYF.

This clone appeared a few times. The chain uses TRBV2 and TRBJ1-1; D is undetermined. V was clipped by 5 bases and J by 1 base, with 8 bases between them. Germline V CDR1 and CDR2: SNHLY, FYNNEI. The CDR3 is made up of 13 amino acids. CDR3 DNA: TGTGCCAGCAGTTTGGGCGGGAACACTGAAGCTTTCTTT. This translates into CASSLGGNTEAFF.

The CDR3, as DNA: TGTGCCAGCAGCGTGGAATATAACACCGGGGAGCTGTTTTTT. It codes for CASSVEYNTGELFF. This chain uses TRBV9 with TRBJ2-2; D remains ambiguous. CDR3 size: 14 residues. Germline V gene sequence: CDR1 SGDLS, CDR2 YYNGEE. Between the trimmed V and J ends, which lost 2 bases and 2 bases, there was a span of 7 bases.

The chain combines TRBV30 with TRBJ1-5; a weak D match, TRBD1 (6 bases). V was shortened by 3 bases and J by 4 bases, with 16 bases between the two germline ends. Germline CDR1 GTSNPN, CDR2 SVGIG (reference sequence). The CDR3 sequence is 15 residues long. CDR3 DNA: TGTGCCTGGAGAGTCGAGGGGGGCTTTAATCAGCCCCAGCATTTT. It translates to CAWRVEGGFNQPQHF.

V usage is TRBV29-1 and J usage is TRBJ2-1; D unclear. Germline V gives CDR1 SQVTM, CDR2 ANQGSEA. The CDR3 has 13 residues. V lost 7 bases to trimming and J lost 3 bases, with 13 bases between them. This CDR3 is CSANGLNYNEQFF. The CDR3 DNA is TGCAGCGCCAACGGGCTAAACTACAATGAGCAGTTCTTC.

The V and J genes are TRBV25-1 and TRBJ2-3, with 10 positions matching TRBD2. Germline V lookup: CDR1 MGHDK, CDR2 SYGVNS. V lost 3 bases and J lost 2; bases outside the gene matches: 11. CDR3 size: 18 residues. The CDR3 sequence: CASSDPKLAGGHTDTQYF. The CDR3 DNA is TGTGCCAGCAGTGACCCCAAATTAGCGGGAGGACACACAGATACGCAGTATTTT.

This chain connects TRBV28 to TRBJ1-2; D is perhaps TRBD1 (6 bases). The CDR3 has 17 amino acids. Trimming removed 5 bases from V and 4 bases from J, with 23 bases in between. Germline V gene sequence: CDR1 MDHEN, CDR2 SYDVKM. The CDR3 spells CASSAFVLSRQAYGYTF. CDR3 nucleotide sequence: TGTGCCAGCAGTGCCTTTGTATTATCGCGACAGGCCTATGGCTACACCTTC.

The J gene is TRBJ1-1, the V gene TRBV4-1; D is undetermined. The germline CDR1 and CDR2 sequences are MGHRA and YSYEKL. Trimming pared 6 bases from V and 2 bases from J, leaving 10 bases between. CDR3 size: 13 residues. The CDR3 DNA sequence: TGCGCCAGCAGTCAACGCTTAAACACTGAAGCTTTCTTT. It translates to CASSQRLNTEAFF.

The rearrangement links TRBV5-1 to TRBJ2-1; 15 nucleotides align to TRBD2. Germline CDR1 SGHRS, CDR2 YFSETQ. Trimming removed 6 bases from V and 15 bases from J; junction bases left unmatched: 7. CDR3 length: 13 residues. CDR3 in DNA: TGCGCCAGCATCGGACTAGCGGGAGGGCTACTGTTCTTC. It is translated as CASIGLAGGLLFF.

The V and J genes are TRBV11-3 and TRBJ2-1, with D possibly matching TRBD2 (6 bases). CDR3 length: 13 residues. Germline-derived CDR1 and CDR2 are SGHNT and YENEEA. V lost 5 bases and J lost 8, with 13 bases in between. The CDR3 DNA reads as TGTGCCAGCAGCCGCGGGGAACTAGATGAGCAGTTCTTC. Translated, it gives CASSRGELDEQFF.

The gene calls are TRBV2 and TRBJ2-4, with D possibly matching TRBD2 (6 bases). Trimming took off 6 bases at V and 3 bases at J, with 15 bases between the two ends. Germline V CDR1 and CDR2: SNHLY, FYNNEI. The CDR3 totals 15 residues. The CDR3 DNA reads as TGTGCCAGCAGCGCCTCCGGGACTGGCAAAAACATTCAGTACTTC. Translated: CASSASGTGKNIQYF.

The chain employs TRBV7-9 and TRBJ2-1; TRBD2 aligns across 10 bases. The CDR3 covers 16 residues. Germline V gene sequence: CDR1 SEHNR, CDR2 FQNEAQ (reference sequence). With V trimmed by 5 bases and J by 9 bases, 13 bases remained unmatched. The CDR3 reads CASSLERSGRVGEQFF. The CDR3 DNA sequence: TGTGCCAGCAGCCTCGAGAGGAGCGGGAGGGTCGGTGAGCAGTTCTTC.

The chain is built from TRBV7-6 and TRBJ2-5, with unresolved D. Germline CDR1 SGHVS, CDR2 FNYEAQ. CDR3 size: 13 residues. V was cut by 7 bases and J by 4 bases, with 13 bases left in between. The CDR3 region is CASTPRTPETQYF. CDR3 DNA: TGTGCCAGCACCCCCAGAACCCCAGAGACCCAGTACTTC.

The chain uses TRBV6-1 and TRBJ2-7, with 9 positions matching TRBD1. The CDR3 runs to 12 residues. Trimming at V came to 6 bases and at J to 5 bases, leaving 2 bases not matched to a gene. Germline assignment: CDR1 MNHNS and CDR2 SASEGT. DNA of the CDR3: TGTGCCAGCAGGGGGACAGGGAACGAGCAGTACTTC. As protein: CASRGTGNEQYF.

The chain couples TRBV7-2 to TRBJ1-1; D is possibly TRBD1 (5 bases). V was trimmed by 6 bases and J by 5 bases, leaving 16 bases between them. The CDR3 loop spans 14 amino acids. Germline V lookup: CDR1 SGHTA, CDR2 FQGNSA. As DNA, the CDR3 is TGTGCCAGCAGACGGGCGGGCGGGGGTACTGAAGCTTTCTTT. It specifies CASRRAGGGTEAFF.

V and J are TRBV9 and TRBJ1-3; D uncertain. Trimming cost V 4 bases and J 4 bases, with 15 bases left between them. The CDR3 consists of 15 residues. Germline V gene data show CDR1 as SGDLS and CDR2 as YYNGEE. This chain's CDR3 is CASSPQASTGNTIYF. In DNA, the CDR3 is TGTGCCAGCAGCCCCCAGGCTTCGACGGGAAACACCATATATTTT.

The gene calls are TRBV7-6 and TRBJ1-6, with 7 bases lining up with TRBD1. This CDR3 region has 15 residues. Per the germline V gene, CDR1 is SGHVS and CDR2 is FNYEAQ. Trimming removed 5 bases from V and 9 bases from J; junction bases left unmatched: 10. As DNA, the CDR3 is TGTGCCAGCAGCCCCAGGGGGACGGGCAGTTCACCCCTCCACTTT. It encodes CASSPRGTGSSPLHF. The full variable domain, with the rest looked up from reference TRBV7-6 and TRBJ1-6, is GAGVSQSPRYKVTKRGQDVALRCDPISGHVSLYWYRQALGQGPEFLTYFNYEAQQDKSGLPNDRFSAERPEGSISTLTIQRTEQRDSAMYRCASSPRGTGSSPLHFGNGTRLTVT.

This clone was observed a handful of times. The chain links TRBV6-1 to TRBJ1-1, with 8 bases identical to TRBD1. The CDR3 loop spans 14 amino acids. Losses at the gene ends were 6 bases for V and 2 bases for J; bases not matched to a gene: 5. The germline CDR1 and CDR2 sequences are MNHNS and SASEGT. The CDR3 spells CASSGTGGNTEAFF. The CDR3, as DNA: TGTGCCAGCAGCGGGACAGGCGGAAACACTGAAGCTTTCTTT.

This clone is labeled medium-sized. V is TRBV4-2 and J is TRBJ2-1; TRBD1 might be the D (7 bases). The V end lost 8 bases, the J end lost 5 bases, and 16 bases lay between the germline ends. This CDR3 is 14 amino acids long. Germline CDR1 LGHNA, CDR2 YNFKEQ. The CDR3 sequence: CASEGAGHNNEQFF. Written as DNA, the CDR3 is TGTGCCAGCGAGGGGGCGGGACATAACAATGAGCAGTTCTTC.

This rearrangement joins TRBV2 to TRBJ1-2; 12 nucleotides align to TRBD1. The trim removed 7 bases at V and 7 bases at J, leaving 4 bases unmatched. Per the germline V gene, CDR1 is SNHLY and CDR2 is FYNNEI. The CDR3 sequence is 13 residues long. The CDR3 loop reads CASTGQGAAGYTF. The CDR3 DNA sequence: TGTGCCAGCACGGGACAGGGGGCTGCTGGCTACACCTTC.

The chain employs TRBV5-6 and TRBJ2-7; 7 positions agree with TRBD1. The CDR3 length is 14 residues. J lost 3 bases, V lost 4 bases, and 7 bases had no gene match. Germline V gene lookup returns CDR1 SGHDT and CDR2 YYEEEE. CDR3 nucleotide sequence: TGTGCCAGCAGCCGAGGGACAGTAAACTACGAGCAGTACTTC. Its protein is CASSRGTVNYEQYF.

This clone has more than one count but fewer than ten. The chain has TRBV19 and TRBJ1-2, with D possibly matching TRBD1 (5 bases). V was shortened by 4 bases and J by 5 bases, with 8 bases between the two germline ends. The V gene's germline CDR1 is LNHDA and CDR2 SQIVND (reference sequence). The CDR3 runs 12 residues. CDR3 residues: CASSRPGYGYTF. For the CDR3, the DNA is TGTGCCAGTAGTAGACCAGGGTATGGCTACACCTTC.